Following are 5 T cell receptor beta chains from one sample sequenced in a study of human T cells and chemical hapten exposure (dated by TCRdb to the early 2020s). The label giving this sample's time point can be read as: patch test 1, 2 weeks after DPC sensitization. In light of the paper, this sample's treatment or condition label describes: therapeutic diphenylcyclopropenone sensitization with weekly scalp DPC. The library was prepared using RACE. The listed sequencing device is NextSeq 500. TCRdb reprocessing: public reads trimmed at Q25 with fastp, clones called with MiXCR, in-frame beta chains kept. Under each unique CDR3 protein, matching rows form one entry showing the most common genes and DNA. This sample holds some 380,000 distinct CDR3 sequences; 4.8% were observed only once. The ten largest make up over 2% of the sample. Sequences were derived from whole blood, sampled in connection with sensitization to the hapten diphenylcyclopropenone (DPC). Every receptor here comes from a woman aged 45 to 65 with alopecia areata. Some clones in this sample may be carry-over from other donors' samples.

The CDR3, as DNA: TGTGCCACCAGCCTAGCGGGAGGGAACTACAATGAGCAGTTCTTC. This gives the protein CATSLAGGNYNEQFF. J is TRBJ2-1 and V is TRBV24-1; 12 nucleotides line up with TRBD2. Germline CDR1 and CDR2: KGHDR and SFDVKD. The V and J ends lost 7 bases and 3 bases, in that order; junction bases with no gene match: 3. The CDR3 contains 15 residues.

This clonotype was counted at least ten times. The V call is TRBV20-1, the J call TRBJ2-3; 11 nucleotides agree with TRBD2. The V segment lost 6 bases and the J segment 9 bases; nucleotides outside the gene matches: 8. This CDR3 contains 13 residues. Per the germline V gene, CDR1 is DFQATT and CDR2 is SNEGSKA (reference sequence). The CDR3 reads CSARLAGLLTQYF. The CDR3 DNA reads as TGCAGTGCCAGACTAGCGGGGTTACTAACGCAGTATTTT.

This clonotype was observed many times. This rearrangement joins TRBV20-1 to TRBJ1-1; possibly TRBD1 for D (5 bases). The CDR3 spans 14 residues. Trimming shortened V by 5 bases and J by 0 bases, and 13 bases separated the two germline ends. The germline gives CDR1 DFQATT, CDR2 SNEGSKA (reference sequence). As DNA, the CDR3 is TGCAGTGCTCAAAGTCAGGGATTGAACACTGAAGCTTTCTTT. Protein sequence: CSAQSQGLNTEAFF.

This clonotype showed up many times. The rearrangement joins TRBV6-5 to TRBJ2-7; D might be TRBD2 (6 bases). Germline V gives CDR1 MNHEY, CDR2 SVGAGI. Trimming shortened V by 0 bases and J by 4 bases, and 10 bases separated the two germline ends. This CDR3 contains 14 residues. Here the CDR3 reads CASSYSGRPYEQYF. CDR3 DNA: TGTGCCAGCAGTTACTCGGGGAGGCCTTACGAGCAGTACTTC.

There are a few counts of this clonotype. V and J are TRBV6-2 or TRBV6-3 and TRBJ1-1; TRBD1 matches 12 bases. Germline-derived CDR1 and CDR2 are MNHEY and SVGEGT. Trimming removed 6 bases from V and 5 bases from J; junction bases left unmatched: 13. CDR3 length: 17 amino acids. CDR3 in amino acids: CASSRAGTGGGKTEAFF. Written as DNA, the CDR3 is TGTGCCAGCAGCCGCGCCGGGACAGGGGGCGGAAAGACTGAAGCTTTCTTT.